A selection of T cell receptor beta chains follows, all from one sample in a study of molecular identifiers for immune sequencing clone quantification. TCRdb re-called the PCR reads with MiXCR, one entry per CDR3 protein. The sample consists of around 470,000 distinct CDR3 sequences, around a fifth of them appearing once. Sequenced input: naive CD8+ T cells from blood, with Jurkat cell RNA spiked in. The receptors shown here come from a human donor in good health. Some libraries in this study had Jurkat cell RNA spiked in. Each CDR3 is given with its conserved first and last residue. A D gene is named only where the DNA matches it firmly. The size entry is marked missing in some rows and otherwise reads once, few, many or a size class.

clone size: few; D gene: NA; V gene: TRBV9; J gene: TRBJ1-1; CDR3 protein: CASSVVSGGWSNTEAFF; CDR3 DNA: TGTGCCAGCAGCGTAGTATCCGGAGGGTGGTCCAACACTGAAGCTTTCTTT
clone size: many; D gene: NA; V gene: TRBV15; J gene: TRBJ1-5; CDR3 protein: CATSRFDLTVSNQPQHF; CDR3 DNA: TGTGCCACCAGCAGATTTGACCTGACGGTCAGCAATCAGCCCCAGCATTTT
clone size: many; D gene: NA; V gene: TRBV20-1; J gene: TRBJ2-3; CDR3 protein: CSARIMLDTQYF; CDR3 DNA: TGCAGTGCTAGGATTATGTTAGATACGCAGTATTTT
clone size: few; D gene: NA; V gene: TRBV7-6; J gene: TRBJ2-5; CDR3 protein: CASSLAVGETQYF; CDR3 DNA: TGTGCCAGCAGCTTAGCTGTGGGAGAGACCCAGTACTTC
clone size: many; D gene: TRBD1; V gene: TRBV27; J gene: TRBJ2-2; CDR3 protein: CASSLIGTGNTGELFF; CDR3 DNA: TGTGCCAGCAGTTTAATTGGGACAGGGAACACCGGGGAGCTGTTTTTT
clone size: many; D gene: NA; V gene: TRBV4-1; J gene: TRBJ2-3; CDR3 protein: CASSQDWGGINTDTQYF; CDR3 DNA: TGCGCCAGCAGCCAAGATTGGGGCGGGATTAACACAGATACGCAGTATTTT
clone size: many; D gene: NA; V gene: TRBV20-1; J gene: TRBJ2-5; CDR3 protein: CSARRSDYQETQYF; CDR3 DNA: TGCAGTGCTAGACGGTCAGACTACCAAGAGACCCAGTACTTC
clone size: many; D gene: NA; V gene: TRBV10-2; J gene: TRBJ1-5; CDR3 protein: CASSESLNQPQHF; CDR3 DNA: TGCGCCAGCAGTGAGTCACTCAATCAGCCCCAGCATTTT
clone size: few; D gene: NA; V gene: TRBV6-2/TRBV6-3; J gene: TRBJ2-7; CDR3 protein: CASSYSETTAYYEQYF; CDR3 DNA: TGTGCCAGCAGTTACTCAGAAACGACAGCGTACTACGAGCAGTACTTC
clone size: few; D gene: TRBD1; V gene: TRBV6-5; J gene: TRBJ1-2; CDR3 protein: CASSYSPAGGDGYTF; CDR3 DNA: TGTGCCAGCAGTTACAGCCCGGCAGGGGGAGATGGCTACACCTTC
clone size: NA; D gene: NA; V gene: TRBV4-1; J gene: TRBJ2-7; CDR3 protein: CASSQAQGCEQYF; CDR3 DNA: TGCGCCAGCAGCCAAGCACAGGGTTGCGAGCAGTACTTC
clone size: many; D gene: NA; V gene: TRBV7-6; J gene: TRBJ1-1; CDR3 protein: CASSLGAGLNTEAFF; CDR3 DNA: TGTGCCAGCAGCTTAGGGGCAGGGCTTAACACTGAAGCTTTCTTT
clone size: many; D gene: TRBD2; V gene: TRBV20-1; J gene: TRBJ2-7; CDR3 protein: CSAGLGLAGYEQYF; CDR3 DNA: TGCAGTGCTGGCTTGGGACTAGCGGGTTACGAGCAGTACTTC
clone size: few; D gene: TRBD2; V gene: TRBV11-3; J gene: TRBJ2-1; CDR3 protein: CASSSGLASSYNEQFF; CDR3 DNA: TGTGCCAGCAGCTCAGGACTAGCGTCTTCCTACAATGAGCAGTTCTTC
clone size: few; D gene: TRBD1; V gene: TRBV5-1; J gene: TRBJ2-4; CDR3 protein: CASSFETGLEVF; CDR3 DNA: TGCGCCAGCAGCTTCGAGACAGGGTTGGAGGTCTTC
clone size: NA; D gene: TRBD1; V gene: TRBV2; J gene: TRBJ1-2; CDR3 protein: CASVATGDYGYTF; CDR3 DNA: TGTGCCAGCGTCGCGACAGGGGACTATGGCTACACCTTC
clone size: few; D gene: TRBD2; V gene: TRBV6-2/TRBV6-3; J gene: TRBJ2-3; CDR3 protein: CASSYPSILAGDTDTQYF; CDR3 DNA: TGTGCCAGCAGTTACCCTTCGATACTAGCGGGAGACACAGATACGCAGTATTTT
clone size: few; D gene: NA; V gene: TRBV2; J gene: TRBJ1-4; CDR3 protein: CASSARDYTNEKLFF; CDR3 DNA: TGTGCCAGCAGTGCGCGAGATTACACGAATGAAAAACTGTTTTTT
clone size: NA; D gene: NA; V gene: TRBV6-6; J gene: TRBJ1-5; CDR3 protein: CASSPPGQSNQPQHF; CDR3 DNA: TGTGCCAGCAGTCCTCCTGGACAGAGCAATCAGCCCCAGCATTTT
clone size: many; D gene: TRBD1; V gene: TRBV7-8; J gene: TRBJ1-1; CDR3 protein: CASRQGVAGTEAFF; CDR3 DNA: TGTGCCAGCAGGCAGGGGGTCGCGGGCACTGAAGCTTTCTTT
clone size: many; D gene: NA; V gene: TRBV2; J gene: TRBJ2-7; CDR3 protein: CASSGKETATYEQYF; CDR3 DNA: TGTGCCAGCAGTGGGAAGGAGACAGCGACTTACGAGCAGTACTTC
clone size: many; D gene: TRBD1; V gene: TRBV29-1; J gene: TRBJ2-7; CDR3 protein: CSVGTGGEQYF; CDR3 DNA: TGCAGCGTTGGGACAGGGGGCGAGCAGTACTTC
clone size: few; D gene: NA; V gene: TRBV6-5; J gene: TRBJ1-6; CDR3 protein: CASSYQGAGSPLHF; CDR3 DNA: TGTGCCAGCAGTTACCAGGGCGCCGGTTCACCCCTCCACTTT
clone size: many; D gene: TRBD1; V gene: TRBV12-5; J gene: TRBJ2-3; CDR3 protein: CASVAGGTSTDTQYF; CDR3 DNA: TGTGCTAGTGTAGCAGGGGGAACAAGCACAGATACGCAGTATTTT
clone size: many; D gene: NA; V gene: TRBV4-3; J gene: TRBJ2-7; CDR3 protein: CASSHLEAPYEQYF; CDR3 DNA: TGCGCCAGCAGCCACCTTGAGGCACCCTACGAGCAGTACTTC
clone size: many; D gene: TRBD1; V gene: TRBV6-2/TRBV6-3; J gene: TRBJ1-1; CDR3 protein: CASIDRGQGTEAFF; CDR3 DNA: TGTGCCAGCATCGACAGGGGGCAAGGCACTGAAGCTTTCTTT
clone size: many; D gene: NA; V gene: TRBV7-2; J gene: TRBJ2-1; CDR3 protein: CASSYRDNSYNEQFF; CDR3 DNA: TGTGCCAGCAGCTACCGGGACAACTCCTACAATGAGCAGTTCTTC
clone size: many; D gene: NA; V gene: TRBV5-4; J gene: TRBJ2-3; CDR3 protein: CASSLAGVADTQYF; CDR3 DNA: TGTGCCAGCAGCTTGGCGGGAGTCGCAGATACGCAGTATTTT
clone size: few; D gene: NA; V gene: TRBV12-3/TRBV12-4; J gene: TRBJ2-6; CDR3 protein: CASSLGGGGTGANVLTF; CDR3 DNA: TGTGCCAGCAGTTTAGGCGGAGGGGGGACTGGGGCCAACGTCCTGACTTTC